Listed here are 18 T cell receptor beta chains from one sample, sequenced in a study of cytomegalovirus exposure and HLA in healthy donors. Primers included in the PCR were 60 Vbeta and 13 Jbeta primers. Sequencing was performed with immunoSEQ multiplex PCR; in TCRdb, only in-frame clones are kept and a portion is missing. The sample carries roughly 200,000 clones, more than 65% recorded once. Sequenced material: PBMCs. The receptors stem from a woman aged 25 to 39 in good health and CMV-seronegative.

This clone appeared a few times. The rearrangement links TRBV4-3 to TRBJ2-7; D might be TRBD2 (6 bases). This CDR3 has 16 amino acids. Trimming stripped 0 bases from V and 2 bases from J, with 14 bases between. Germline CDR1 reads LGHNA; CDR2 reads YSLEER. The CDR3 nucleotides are TGCGCCAGCAGCCAAGATCGGAGCGGAGGGGCCTACGAGCAGTACTTC. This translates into CASSQDRSGGAYEQYF.

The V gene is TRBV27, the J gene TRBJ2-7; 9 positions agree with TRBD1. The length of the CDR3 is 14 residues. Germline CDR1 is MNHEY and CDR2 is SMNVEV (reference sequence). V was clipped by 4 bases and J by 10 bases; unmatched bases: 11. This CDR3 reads CASSSTGTGFFQYF. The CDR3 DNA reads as TGTGCCAGCAGTTCAACCGGGACAGGGTTTTTTCAGTACTTC.

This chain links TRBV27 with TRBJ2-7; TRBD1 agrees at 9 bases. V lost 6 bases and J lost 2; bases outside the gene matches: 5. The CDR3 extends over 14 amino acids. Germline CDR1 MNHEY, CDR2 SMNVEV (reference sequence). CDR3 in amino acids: CASREGQGPYEQYF. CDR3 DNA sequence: TGTGCCAGCAGAGAGGGACAGGGTCCCTACGAGCAGTACTTC.

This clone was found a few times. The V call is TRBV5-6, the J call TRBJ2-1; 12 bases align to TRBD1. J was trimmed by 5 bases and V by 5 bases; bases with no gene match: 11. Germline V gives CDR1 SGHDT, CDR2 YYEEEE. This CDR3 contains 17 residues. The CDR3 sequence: CASRSRDRGHNDNEQFF. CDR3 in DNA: TGTGCCAGCAGATCCCGGGACAGGGGGCATAACGACAATGAGCAGTTCTTC.

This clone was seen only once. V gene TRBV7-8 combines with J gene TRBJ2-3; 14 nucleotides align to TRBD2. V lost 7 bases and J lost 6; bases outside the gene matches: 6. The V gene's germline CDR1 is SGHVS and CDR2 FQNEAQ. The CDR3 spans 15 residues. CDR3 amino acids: CASTGLAGVGDTQYF. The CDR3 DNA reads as TGTGCCAGCACGGGACTAGCGGGAGTTGGGGATACGCAGTATTTT.

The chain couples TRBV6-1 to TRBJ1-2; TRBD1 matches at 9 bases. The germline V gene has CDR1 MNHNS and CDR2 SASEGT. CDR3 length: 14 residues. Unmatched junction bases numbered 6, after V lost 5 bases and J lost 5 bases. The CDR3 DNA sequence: TGTGCCAGCAGTTCAACCGGACAGGGGTATGGCTACACCTTC. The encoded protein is CASSSTGQGYGYTF.

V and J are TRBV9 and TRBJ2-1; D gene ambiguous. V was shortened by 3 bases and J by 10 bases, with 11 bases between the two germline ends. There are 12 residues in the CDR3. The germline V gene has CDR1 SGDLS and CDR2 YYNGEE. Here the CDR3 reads CASSAGLREQFF. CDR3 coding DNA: TGTGCCAGCAGCGCCGGGTTGCGGGAGCAGTTCTTC.

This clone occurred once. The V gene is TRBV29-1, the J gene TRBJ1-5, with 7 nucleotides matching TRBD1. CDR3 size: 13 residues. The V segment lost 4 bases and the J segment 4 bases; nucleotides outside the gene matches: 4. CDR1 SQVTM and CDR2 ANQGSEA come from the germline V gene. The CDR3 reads CSVGQGENQPQHF. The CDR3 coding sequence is TGCAGCGTTGGGCAGGGGGAAAATCAGCCCCAGCATTTT.

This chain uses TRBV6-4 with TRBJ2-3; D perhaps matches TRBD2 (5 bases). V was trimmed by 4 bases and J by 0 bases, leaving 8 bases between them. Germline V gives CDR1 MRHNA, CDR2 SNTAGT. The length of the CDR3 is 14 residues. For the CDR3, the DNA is TGTGCCAGCAGTGCTCGGGGAAGCACAGATACGCAGTATTTT. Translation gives CASSARGSTDTQYF.

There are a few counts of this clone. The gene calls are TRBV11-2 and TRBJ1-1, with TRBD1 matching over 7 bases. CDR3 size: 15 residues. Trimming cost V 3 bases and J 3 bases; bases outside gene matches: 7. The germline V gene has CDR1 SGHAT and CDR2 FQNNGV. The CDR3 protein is CASSFSLQGDTEAFF. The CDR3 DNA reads TGTGCCAGCAGCTTTTCCCTCCAGGGGGACACTGAAGCTTTCTTT.

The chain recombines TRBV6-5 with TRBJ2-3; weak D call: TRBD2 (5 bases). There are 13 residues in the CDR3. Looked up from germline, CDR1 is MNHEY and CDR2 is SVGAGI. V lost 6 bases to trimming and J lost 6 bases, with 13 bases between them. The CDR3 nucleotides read TGTGCCAGCAGGGACTCCCAAAGGGATACGCAGTATTTT. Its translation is CASRDSQRDTQYF.

The CDR3 is CASSLGRAGEQYF. The CDR3 DNA reads TGCGCCAGCAGCTTGGGCAGGGCAGGGGAGCAGTACTTC. The V gene is TRBV5-1, the J gene TRBJ2-7, with D perhaps TRBD1 (5 bases). The V end was cut by 0 bases, the J end by 7 bases, with 11 bases between. Germline V lookup: CDR1 SGHRS, CDR2 YFSETQ. The CDR3 spans 13 residues.

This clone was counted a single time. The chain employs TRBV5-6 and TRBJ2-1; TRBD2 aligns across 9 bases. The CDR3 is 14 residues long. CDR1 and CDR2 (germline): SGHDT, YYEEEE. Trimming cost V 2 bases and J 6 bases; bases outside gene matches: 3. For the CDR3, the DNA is TGTGCCAGCAGCTTAGCAGCGGGAGGCAATGAGCAGTTCTTC. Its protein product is CASSLAAGGNEQFF.

CDR3 nucleotides: TGTGCCTGGAGTGTTACAATCGGCGGTGAAAAACTGTTTTTT. Translated: CAWSVTIGGEKLFF. The chain has TRBV30 and TRBJ1-4; D gene unclear. The CDR3 covers 14 residues. The V end was cut by 0 bases, the J end by 7 bases, with 12 bases between. CDR1 GTSNPN and CDR2 SVGIG come from the germline V gene (reference sequence).

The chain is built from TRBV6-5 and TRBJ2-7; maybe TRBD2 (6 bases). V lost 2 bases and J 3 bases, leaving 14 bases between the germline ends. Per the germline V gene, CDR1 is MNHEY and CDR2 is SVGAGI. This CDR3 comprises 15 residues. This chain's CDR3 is CASSYVASDLYEQYF. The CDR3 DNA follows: TGTGCCAGCAGTTACGTGGCTAGCGACCTCTACGAGCAGTACTTC.

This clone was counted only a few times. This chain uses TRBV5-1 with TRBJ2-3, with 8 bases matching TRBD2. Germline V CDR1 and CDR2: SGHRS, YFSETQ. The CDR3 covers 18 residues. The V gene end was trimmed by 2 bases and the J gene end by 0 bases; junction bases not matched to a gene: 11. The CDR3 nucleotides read TGCGCCAGCAGCTTCAAGAACGGGGGGGCGACAAGCACAGATACGCAGTATTTT. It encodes CASSFKNGGATSTDTQYF. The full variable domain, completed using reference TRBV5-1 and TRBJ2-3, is KAGVTQTPRYLIKTRGQQVTLSCSPISGHRSVSWYQQTPGQGLQFLFEYFSETQRNKGNFPGRFSGRQFSNSRSEMNVSTLELGDSALYLCASSFKNGGATSTDTQYFGPGTRLTVL.

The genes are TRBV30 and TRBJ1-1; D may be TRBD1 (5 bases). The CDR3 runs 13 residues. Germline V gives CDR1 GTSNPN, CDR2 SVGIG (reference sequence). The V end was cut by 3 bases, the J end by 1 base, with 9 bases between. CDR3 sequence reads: CAWRLTGNTEAFF. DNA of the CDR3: TGTGCCTGGAGACTAACAGGGAACACTGAAGCTTTCTTT.

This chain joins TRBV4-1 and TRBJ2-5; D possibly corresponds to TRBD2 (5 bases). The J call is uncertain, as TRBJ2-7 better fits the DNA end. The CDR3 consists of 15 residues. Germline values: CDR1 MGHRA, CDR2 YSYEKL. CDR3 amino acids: CASSPTSGNGYEQYF. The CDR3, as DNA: TGCGCCAGCAGCCCCACGTCGGGGAATGGCTACGAGCAGTACTTC.